This T cell receptor beta chain originates from a study of blood T cells in healthy people across ages. Study-wide points: Estimates based on one million T cells were treated as lower bounds.

Sample-barcoded 5' priming and a J-beta primer mix drove a second PCR of about 6 to 12 cycles. TCRdb re-analysed the 5' RACE reads in MiXCR, keeping a single row per CDR3 protein. The table has approximately 810,000 distinct CDR3 sequences, about 30% seen once; the top ten hold 17%. The V gene lost 6 bases and the J gene lost 4 bases, with 15 bases spanning the gap. The CDR3 extends over 14 amino acids. Germline assignment: CDR1 SGHRS and CDR2 YFSETQ. To note about this clonotype: The target antigen is unknown.

Input material: blood. The gene calls are TRBV5-1 and TRBJ2-3; D remains ambiguous. This receptor was identified in a woman aged 80 or over in good health. The CDR3 loop is CASTDFNPADTQYF. Here the CDR3 DNA reads TGCGCCAGCACCGACTTTAACCCGGCAGATACGCAGTATTTT.